The text below deals with one T cell receptor beta chain. The ends were cut back, 3 bases at V and 9 bases at J, with 9 bases in the middle. CDR3 length equals 12 residues. This sample stems from a study of blood T cell repertoires in COVID-19. This table comes from immunoSEQ multiplex PCR, and its TCRdb copy is limited to in-frame clones, with some not included. The sample contains about 400,000 clones, under 90% of which appear only once. What was sequenced was PBMCs or T cells enriched from blood (not recorded which). This receptor was taken from a woman in her thirties who had recovered from COVID-19. The chain couples TRBV12-3 or TRBV12-4 to TRBJ1-5, with D hard to call. CDR3 DNA: TGTGCCAGCAGTTTTAGCTCGATGCCCCAGCATTTT. As protein: CASSFSSMPQHF.